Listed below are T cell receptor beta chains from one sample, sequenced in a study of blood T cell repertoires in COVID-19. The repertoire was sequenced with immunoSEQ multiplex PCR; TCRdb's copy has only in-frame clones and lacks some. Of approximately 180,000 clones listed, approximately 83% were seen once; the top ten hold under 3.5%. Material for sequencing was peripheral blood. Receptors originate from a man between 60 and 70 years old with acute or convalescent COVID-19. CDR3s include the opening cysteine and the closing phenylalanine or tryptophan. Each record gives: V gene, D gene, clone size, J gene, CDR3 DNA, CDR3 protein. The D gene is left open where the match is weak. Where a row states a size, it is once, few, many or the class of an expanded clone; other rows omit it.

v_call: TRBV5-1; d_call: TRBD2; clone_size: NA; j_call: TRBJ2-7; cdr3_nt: TGCGCCAGCAGCTTGGGCGGGGGTAGCTACGAGCAGTACTTC; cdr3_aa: CASSLGGGSYEQYF
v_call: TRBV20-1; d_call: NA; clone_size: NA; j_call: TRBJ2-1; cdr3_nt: TGCAGTGCTAGAGGGGCCGAATGGCAGTTCTTC; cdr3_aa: CSARGAEWQFF
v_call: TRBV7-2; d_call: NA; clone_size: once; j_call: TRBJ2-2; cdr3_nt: TGTGCCAGCAGCTTAGCGGGAGTGGGAACCGGGGAGCTGTTTTTT; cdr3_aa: CASSLAGVGTGELFF
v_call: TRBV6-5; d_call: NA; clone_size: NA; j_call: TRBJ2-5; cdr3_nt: TGTGCCAGCCGAGAGTCTAGCGTACTCCAAGAGACCCAGTACTTC; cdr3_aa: CASRESSVLQETQYF
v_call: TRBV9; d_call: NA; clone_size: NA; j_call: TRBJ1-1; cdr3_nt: TGTGCCAGCAGCGTGAGGGCTCAAAACACTGAAGCTTTCTTT; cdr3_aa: CASSVRAQNTEAFF
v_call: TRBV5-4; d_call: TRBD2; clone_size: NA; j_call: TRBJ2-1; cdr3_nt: TGTGCCAGCAGCCGGCCCCCGACTAGCGGGAACAATGAGCAGTTCTTC; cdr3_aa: CASSRPPTSGNNEQFF
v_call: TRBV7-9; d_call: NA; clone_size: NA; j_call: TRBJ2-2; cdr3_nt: TGTGCCAGCAGCTTAGTTAGCGGTAGCACCGGGGAGCTGTTTTTT; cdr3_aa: CASSLVSGSTGELFF
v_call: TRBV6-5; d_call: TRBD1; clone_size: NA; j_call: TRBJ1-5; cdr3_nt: TGTGCCACCGCATTAGGCGGACAGGGGAGACAGCCCCAGCATTTT; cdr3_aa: CATALGGQGRQPQHF
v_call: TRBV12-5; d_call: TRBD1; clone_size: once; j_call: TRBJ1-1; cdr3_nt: TGTGCTAGTGGGATGACAGGGCTTCACACTGAAGCTTTCTTT; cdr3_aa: CASGMTGLHTEAFF
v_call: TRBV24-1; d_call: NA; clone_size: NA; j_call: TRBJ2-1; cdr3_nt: TGTGCCACCAGTGACCGGGACATGCCATATGGGGAGCAGTTCTTC; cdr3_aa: CATSDRDMPYGEQFF
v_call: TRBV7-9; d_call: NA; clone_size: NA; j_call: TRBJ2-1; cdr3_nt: TGTGCCAGCAGTCCCTCCGGGACAAAAAATGAGCAGTTCTTC; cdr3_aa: CASSPSGTKNEQFF
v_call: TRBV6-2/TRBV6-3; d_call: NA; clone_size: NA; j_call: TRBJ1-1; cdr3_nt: TGTGCCAGCAGTTACTTCCCAGGACAGCGCAACACTGAAGCTTTCTTT; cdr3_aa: CASSYFPGQRNTEAFF
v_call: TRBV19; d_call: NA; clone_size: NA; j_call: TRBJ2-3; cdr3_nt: TGTGCCAGTATACCACGGGAGAACCCAGATACGCAGTATTTT; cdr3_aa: CASIPRENPDTQYF
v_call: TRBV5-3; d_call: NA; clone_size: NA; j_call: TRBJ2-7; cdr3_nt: TGTGCCAGAAGCTTGCCTTCAGGGAACATCTCCTACGAGCAGTACTTC; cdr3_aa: CARSLPSGNISYEQYF